This T cell receptor (beta chain) is from a study of T cells in localized non-small cell lung cancer. Study-level findings and limits: Adjacent lung was found to contain a median about 55 of the top 100 tumor clones. It was uninvolved adjacent lung that showed the highest T cell clonality, exceeding tumor.

The table came from immunoSEQ multiplex PCR; TCRdb's copy has only in-frame clones and leaves some out. The table has around 70,000 clones, about 81% seen once. Comment on this clone: Antigen unknown.

Germline values: CDR1 KGHSH, CDR2 LQKENI. This CDR3 region has 15 residues. V was clipped by 2 bases and J by 3 bases, with 10 bases between them. The sequencing used peripheral blood, collected before any cancer treatment. The rearrangement links TRBV18 to TRBJ1-4; D is possibly TRBD1 (6 bases). The clonotype originates from a female donor of 60 years or more with stage I lung adenocarcinoma. DNA of the CDR3: TGTGCCAGCTCACCAATGGACAGCCCTAATGAAAAACTGTTTTTT. This encodes CASSPMDSPNEKLFF.